A selection of T cell receptor beta chains follows, all from one sample in a study of OX40 agonist ivuxolimab in advanced cancers. TCRdb's copy holds only in-frame clones and misses some; the assay was immunoSEQ multiplex PCR. Among about 40,000 clones listed, about 91% were seen once. This specimen consisted of CD4+ or CD8+ T cells sorted from blood, obtained in a trial of the OX40 agonist ivuxolimab. Source of these receptors: an adult with an advanced solid tumor such as melanoma, head and neck, liver or kidney cancer. Both conserved end residues are part of each CDR3. The size of a clone is reported for some rows only, either as once, few or many, or as a class for expanded clones.

CDR3,size,V,J
CASSQDGGPQRNTEAFF,-,TRBV14,TRBJ1-1
CASSGATAGNTIYF,-,TRBV25-1,TRBJ1-3
CASSSRGSGNQPQHF,once,TRBV5-6,TRBJ1-5
CASTHTDTQYF,-,TRBV28,TRBJ2-3
CASSVGLAGGSGEQFF,-,TRBV9,TRBJ2-1
CASSPTSGGTYEQYF,-,TRBV11-3,TRBJ2-7
CASSEVGRGASYEQYF,-,TRBV6-1,TRBJ2-7
CASSLGMQGPHEQYF,-,TRBV5-1,TRBJ2-7
CASSLFDRGPDGYTF,-,TRBV7-3,TRBJ1-2
CASSFTRTRPTGELFF,-,TRBV11-2,TRBJ2-2
CASSGQIDKNIQYF,-,TRBV2,TRBJ2-4
CASSPAYEQYF,-,TRBV28,TRBJ2-7
CASSQDRGDTDTQYF,-,TRBV4-2,TRBJ2-3
CASSGGPDTEAFF,-,TRBV2,TRBJ1-1
CASSPQLAVFYNEQFF,-,TRBV7-9,TRBJ2-1
CASSQGAAQPQHF,-,TRBV27,TRBJ1-5
CASKVSNEQFF,-,TRBV28,TRBJ2-1
CASSTRDSHFGYTF,-,TRBV2,TRBJ1-2
CASSLSSNTEAFF,-,TRBV28,TRBJ1-1
CASRLAGGPDEQFF,once,TRBV27,TRBJ2-1
CASSESRSSGDGRDEQFF,-,TRBV9,TRBJ2-1
CAGLFPGQGTNYGYTF,-,TRBV30,TRBJ1-2
CATPRGDGYGYTF,few,TRBV10-3,TRBJ1-2
CAGGRGDTEAFF,-,TRBV30,TRBJ1-1
CASSLAGTSELYEQYF,-,TRBV5-5,TRBJ2-7
CAVPSGRYNEQFF,few,TRBV7-9,TRBJ2-1
CASSVEAGTADTQYF,-,TRBV9,TRBJ2-3
CASSLPGDTQYF,-,TRBV5-6,TRBJ2-3
CASSWQGTNTEAFF,-,TRBV27,TRBJ1-1
CASQSLGNSNQPQHF,once,TRBV27,TRBJ1-5
CASSFLGEEMNTEAFF,few,TRBV28,TRBJ1-1
CASSDTGTGYTGELFF,-,TRBV7-8,TRBJ2-2
CAWSRGQGAGEQYF,-,TRBV30,TRBJ2-7
CASSQGLPYGYTF,-,TRBV5-4,TRBJ1-2
CASSPPRGPPGQETQYF,-,TRBV28,TRBJ2-5
CASSPRASGAAYEQYF,-,TRBV7-9,TRBJ2-7
CASSFTGQGAREEKLFF,-,TRBV13,TRBJ1-4
CASSYSSSGNEQFF,-,TRBV6-5,TRBJ2-1
CASSLIGVYTF,-,TRBV7-9,TRBJ1-2
CASAELGSYNEQFF,-,TRBV7-3,TRBJ2-1
CAWREPGVEAVPGNTIYF,-,TRBV30,TRBJ1-3
CASSGQGLFNYGYTF,-,TRBV28,TRBJ1-2
CASSTRLLGGGNYNEQFF,-,TRBV27,TRBJ2-1
CASGLSSGRATQYF,-,TRBV12-5,TRBJ2-3
CASSSGWRDLYGYTF,-,TRBV7-9,TRBJ1-2
CASSFGTGDNYGHTF,-,TRBV13,TRBJ1-2
CASSLRGLNTEAFF,-,TRBV28,TRBJ1-1
CASSWWGLAGEKGYNEQFF,-,TRBV13,TRBJ2-1
CASSLVRLQETQYF,-,TRBV7-2,TRBJ2-5
CASTPGGELFF,-,TRBV6-5,TRBJ2-2
CASSLFQGPYEQYF,-,TRBV27,TRBJ2-7